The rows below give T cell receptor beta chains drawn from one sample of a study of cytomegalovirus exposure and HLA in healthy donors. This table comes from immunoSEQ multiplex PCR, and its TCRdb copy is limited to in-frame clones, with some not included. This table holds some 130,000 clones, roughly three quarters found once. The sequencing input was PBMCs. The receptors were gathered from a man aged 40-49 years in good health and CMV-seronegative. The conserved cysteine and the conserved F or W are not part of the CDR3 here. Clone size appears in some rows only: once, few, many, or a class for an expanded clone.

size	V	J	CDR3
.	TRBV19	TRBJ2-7	ASSIVSGVSYEQY
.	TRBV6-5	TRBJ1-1	ASSYHPPGNTEAF
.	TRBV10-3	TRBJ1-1	AISSVTGGLEAF
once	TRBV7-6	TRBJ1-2	ASSLSGQGMRGYT
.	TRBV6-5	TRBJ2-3	ASSYGGTGNTDTQY
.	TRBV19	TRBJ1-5	ASSVGAMPQPQH
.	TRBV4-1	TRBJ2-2	ASSQVGGTGELF
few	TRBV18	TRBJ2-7	ASSPLGESYGQY
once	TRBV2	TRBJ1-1	ASSVAGGSAEAF
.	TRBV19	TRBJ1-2	ASSIVGGIDYGYT
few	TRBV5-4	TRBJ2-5	ASSQSFSGGDQETQY
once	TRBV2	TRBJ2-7	ASSVTSGPTYEQY
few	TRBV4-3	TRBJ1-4	ASSQGQGPNEKLF
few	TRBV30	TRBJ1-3	AWSRGSGNTIY
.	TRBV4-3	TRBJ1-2	ASSQSRDTSIDYGYT
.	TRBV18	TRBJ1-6	ASSPMSGGPSYNSPLH
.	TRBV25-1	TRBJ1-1	ASSEGGGPNTEAF
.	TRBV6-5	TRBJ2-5	ASSPARQAETQY
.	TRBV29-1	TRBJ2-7	SVGQGAYEQY
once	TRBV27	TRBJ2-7	ASRPRGTGYYEQY
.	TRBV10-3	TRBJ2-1	AISPRTGLAGDSNEQF
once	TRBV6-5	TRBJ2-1	ASSSQGYEQF
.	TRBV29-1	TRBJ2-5	SVGGTGKETQY
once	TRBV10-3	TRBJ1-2	AISESSADYT
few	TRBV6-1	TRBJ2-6	ASSALATGISGANVLT
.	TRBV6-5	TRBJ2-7	ASSTGTSDYEQY
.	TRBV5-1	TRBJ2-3	ASSLNQGLAGVDTQY